Below, 10 T cell receptor beta chains from the same sample are listed, as sequenced in a study of cytomegalovirus exposure and HLA in healthy donors. Both 60 Vbeta primers and 13 Jbeta primers went into the PCR. The repertoire was sequenced with immunoSEQ multiplex PCR; TCRdb's copy has only in-frame clones and lacks some. The data hold 150,000 to 200,000 clones, with around 79% observed a single time. Specimen: PBMCs. The receptors here all came from a woman between 40 and 50 years old in good health and CMV-seronegative.

The chain carries TRBV18 and TRBJ1-1; perhaps TRBD1 as D (6 bases). This CDR3 is built from 15 residues. V was cut by 4 bases and J by 1 base, with 13 bases left in between. Germline loops: CDR1 KGHSH, CDR2 LQKENI. In nucleotides, the CDR3 is TGTGCCAGCTCACGGGACACCTTGGGGAACACTGAAGCTTTCTTT. The encoded protein is CASSRDTLGNTEAFF.

The rearrangement joins TRBV19 to TRBJ1-2; TRBD1 agrees at 12 bases. The CDR3 covers 16 residues. CDR1 is LNHDA and CDR2 is SQIVND in the germline V gene (reference sequence). Trimming took 3 bases from V and 8 from J; bases not matched to a gene: 10. Written as DNA, the CDR3 is TGTGCCAGTAGTATGGGGAGGGACAGGGGGCGATGCGGCTACACCTTC. It specifies CASSMGRDRGRCGYTF.

The V and J genes are TRBV6-4 and TRBJ1-2; the D gene is possibly TRBD1 (6 bases). Germline CDR1 reads MRHNA; CDR2 reads SNTAGT. The germline V and J ends were trimmed by 0 bases and 7 bases, with 24 bases remaining between them. The CDR3 extends over 18 amino acids. The CDR3, as DNA: TGTGCCAGCAGTGACTCGCAGGGGACGATACCTAGATATGGTGGCTACACCTTC. Translated, it gives CASSDSQGTIPRYGGYTF.

This clone was recorded once. J is TRBJ2-7 and V is TRBV6-6; 12 positions agree with TRBD1. Germline CDR1 and CDR2: MNHNY and SVGAGI (reference sequence). Germline trimming cut 5 bases from V and 2 bases from J; bases unmatched to any gene: 4. The CDR3 runs to 15 residues. CDR3 region: CASSPGTGGPYEQYF. The CDR3 coding sequence is TGTGCCAGCAGTCCAGGGACAGGGGGCCCCTACGAGCAGTACTTC.

The chain joins TRBV11-2 to TRBJ1-2, with 7 bases fitting TRBD1. V shed 5 bases, J shed 4 bases, and the junction held 10 bases outside the gene matches. CDR1 SGHAT and CDR2 FQNNGV come from the germline V gene. The CDR3 runs to 15 residues. CDR3 loop: CASSPLDRNLYGYTF. The CDR3 bases are TGTGCCAGCAGCCCCTTGGACAGGAATCTCTATGGCTACACCTTC.

The chain uses TRBV2 and TRBJ2-2, with 7 bases that match TRBD1. This CDR3 spans 14 amino acids. J gave up 7 bases and V 6 bases, and 8 bases lay outside the gene matches. Germline V lookup: CDR1 SNHLY, CDR2 FYNNEI. The CDR3 loop reads CASSPTGVGGELFF. CDR3 in DNA: TGTGCCAGCAGCCCCACAGGGGTGGGCGGGGAGCTGTTTTTT.

Here the CDR3 DNA reads TGTGCCAGCAGTGAATTACTAGCGGGCCTTTCCGGGGAGCTGTTTTTT. Its translation: CASSELLAGLSGELFF. The chain recombines TRBV2 with TRBJ2-2; 9 nucleotides line up with TRBD2. After removal of 2 bases from V and 6 bases from J, the junction contained 7 bases not matched to a gene. The CDR3 has 16 residues. Germline CDR1 and CDR2: SNHLY and FYNNEI.

This rearrangement joins TRBV30 to TRBJ1-2; 9 positions match TRBD1. Germline-derived CDR1 and CDR2 are GTSNPN and SVGIG (reference sequence). The CDR3 sequence is 14 residues long. Trimming removed 0 bases from V and 8 bases from J; junction bases left unmatched: 7. As DNA, the CDR3 is TGTGCCTGGAGTGTGGGAGGACAGGGGAAAGGCTACACCTTC. Its translation: CAWSVGGQGKGYTF. The full variable domain, rest sourced from reference TRBV30 and TRBJ1-2, is SQTIHQWPATLVQPVGSPLSLECTVEGTSNPNLYWYRQAAGRGLQLLFYSVGIGQISSEVPQNLSASRPQDRQFILSSKKLLLSDSGFYLCAWSVGGQGKGYTFGSGTRLTVV.

The gene calls are TRBV2 and TRBJ2-1; D is uncertain. Deletions cut 4 bases from V and 0 bases from J, with 16 bases between. In germline, CDR1 is SNHLY, CDR2 FYNNEI. CDR3 length equals 17 residues. The CDR3 sequence is CASSALHPISSYNEQFF. Here the CDR3 DNA reads TGTGCCAGCAGTGCCCTTCACCCTATAAGCTCCTACAATGAGCAGTTCTTC.

The rearrangement links TRBV27 to TRBJ1-2; D may be TRBD1 (6 bases). V was trimmed by 5 bases and J by 4 bases, leaving 20 bases between them. The CDR3 length is 16 residues. CDR1 is MNHEY and CDR2 is SMNVEV in the germline V gene (reference sequence). This CDR3 reads CASSPYSTTGPYGYTF. CDR3 in DNA: TGTGCCAGCAGTCCCTACAGTACGACAGGACCCTATGGCTACACCTTC.